This T cell receptor beta chain is from a study of shared clonotypes between healthy human individuals. About the study: Serving as donors were a couple of women and a few men, whose ages spanned 18 to 49.

This clone was recorded only once. The genomic DNA of each subset was split evenly across several immunoSEQ plates. Original methodology: Filtering of immunoSEQ junctional sequences could not match full-length read filtering. The table came from immunoSEQ multiplex PCR; TCRdb's copy has only in-frame clones and leaves some out. From that table come the V and J calls and clone size; the DNA was used to work out D and trimming. The data contain 400,000 to 550,000 clones, roughly 78% of them singletons. None of the donors, who were healthy HIV-negative adults, had recently had acute infections or vaccinations. Germline assignment: CDR1 SGHDT and CDR2 YYEEEE. Trimming removed 4 bases from V and 4 bases from J; junction bases left unmatched: 13. The CDR3 is 17 residues long.

This receptor was identified in a middle-aged woman in good health. Some clones in this sample may be carry-over from other donors' samples. The chain joins TRBV5-6 to TRBJ1-2, with 10 nucleotides matching TRBD1. What was sequenced was PBMCs. The chain's CDR3 is CASSPGTGVGVGYGYTF. The CDR3 nucleotides read TGTGCCAGCAGCCCCGGGACAGGGGTCGGGGTGGGCTATGGCTACACCTTC. Full variable domain (remainder filled in from reference TRBV5-6 and TRBJ1-2): DAGVTQSPTHLIKTRGQQVTLRCSPKSGHDTVSWYQQALGQGPQFIFQYYEEEERQRGNFPDRFSGHQFPNYSSELNVNALLLGDSALYLCASSPGTGVGVGYGYTFGSGTRLTVV.